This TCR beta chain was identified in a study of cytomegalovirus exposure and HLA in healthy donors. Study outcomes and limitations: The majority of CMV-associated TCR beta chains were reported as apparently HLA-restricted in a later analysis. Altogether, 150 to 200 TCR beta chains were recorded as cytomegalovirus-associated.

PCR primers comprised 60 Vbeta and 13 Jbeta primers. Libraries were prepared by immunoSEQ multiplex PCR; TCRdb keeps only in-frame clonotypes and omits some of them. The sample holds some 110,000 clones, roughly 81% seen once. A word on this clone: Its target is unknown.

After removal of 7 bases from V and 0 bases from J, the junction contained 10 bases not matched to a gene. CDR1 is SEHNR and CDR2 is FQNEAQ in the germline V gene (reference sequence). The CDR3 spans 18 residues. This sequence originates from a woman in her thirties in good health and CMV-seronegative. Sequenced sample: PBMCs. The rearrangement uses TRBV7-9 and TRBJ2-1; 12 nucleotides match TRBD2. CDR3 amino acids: CASTLGTSGFSSYNEQFF. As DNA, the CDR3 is TGTGCCAGCACCCTTGGGACTAGCGGGTTCAGCTCCTACAATGAGCAGTTCTTC. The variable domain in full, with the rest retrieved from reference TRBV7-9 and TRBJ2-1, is DTGVSQNPRHKITKRGQNVTFRCDPISEHNRLYWYRQTLGQGPEFLTYFQNEAQLEKSRLLSDRFSAERPKGSFSTLEIQRTEQGDSAMYLCASTLGTSGFSSYNEQFFGPGTRLTVL.